The 14 T cell receptor beta chains presented below share a single source sample, sequenced in a study of T cell responses to AZD1222 COVID-19 vaccine. Some clones are missing from TCRdb's copy, which holds only in-frame ones; the method was immunoSEQ multiplex PCR. The top ten hold approximately 7.2% of the sample, which has 150,000 to 160,000 clones, about 88% seen once. The sequencing used peripheral blood, collected after recovery from COVID-19. These receptors were taken from an adult who had recovered from COVID-19.

As for this clone: Other DNA sequences in the sample encode the same CDR3. The CDR3 DNA is TGTGCCAGCAGCCCCCTCGGAAACACCATATATTTT. Translation gives CASSPLGNTIYF. V is TRBV3-1 (or the pseudogene TRBV3-2) and J is TRBJ1-3; D is uncertain. The germline V and J ends were trimmed by 4 bases and 4 bases, with 5 bases remaining between them. Germline CDR1 reads LGHDT; CDR2 reads YNNKEL (reference sequence). There are 12 residues in the CDR3.

The chain uses TRBV28 and TRBJ2-7; no clear D gene. The CDR3 contains 13 residues. Germline loops: CDR1 MDHEN, CDR2 SYDVKM. Trimming took 0 bases from V and 4 from J, leaving 7 bases between them. Here the CDR3 reads CASSLWGFYEQYF. The CDR3 nucleotides read TGTGCCAGCAGTTTATGGGGATTTTACGAGCAGTACTTC.

The chain employs TRBV15 and TRBJ1-3; D may be TRBD1 (6 bases). Germline lookup yields CDR1 LNHNV and CDR2 YYDKDF (reference sequence). Trimming left V 0 bases short and J 0 bases short, with 15 bases between. The CDR3 totals 18 residues. CDR3 in DNA: TGTGCCACCAGCAGAGATCACGGGACACTAACCTCTGGAAACACCATATATTTT. Protein sequence: CATSRDHGTLTSGNTIYF.

This clone was seen a handful of times. The rearrangement uses TRBV2 and TRBJ2-2; possible D gene TRBD1, 6 bases. Trimming took 6 bases from V and 6 from J, leaving 11 bases between them. The CDR3 has 13 amino acids. In germline, CDR1 is SNHLY, CDR2 FYNNEI. The CDR3 DNA is TGTGCCAGCAGGGCAGGGGTCTCCGGGGAGCTGTTTTTT. Translated: CASRAGVSGELFF.

The chain employs TRBV19 and TRBJ1-2; no clear D gene. CDR1 is LNHDA and CDR2 is SQIVND in the germline V gene (reference sequence). The CDR3 sequence is 14 residues long. Trimming left V 7 bases short and J 8 bases short, with 20 bases between. CDR3 nucleotides: TGTGCCAGTACCACGGACGGGATCGCGGGGGGCTACACCTTC. This gives the protein CASTTDGIAGGYTF.

The genes are TRBV9 and TRBJ1-4, with D perhaps matching TRBD1 (5 bases). V was pared by 0 bases and J by 5 bases, with 14 bases between. Per germline, CDR1 SGDLS and CDR2 YYNGEE. The CDR3 runs 16 residues. The CDR3 nucleotides are TGTGCCAGCAGCGTAGGGACAACCCAAGGGAATGAAAAACTGTTTTTT. This encodes CASSVGTTQGNEKLFF.

The V and J genes are TRBV9 and TRBJ1-6; 7 positions agree with TRBD1. The CDR3 sequence is 16 residues long. CDR1 and CDR2 (germline): SGDLS, YYNGEE. Trimming took 0 bases from V and 4 from J; bases not matched to a gene: 4. The CDR3 coding sequence is TGTGCCAGCAGCGTAGAAGGGACAGCTTATAATTCACCCCTCCACTTT. Amino acids: CASSVEGTAYNSPLHF. Filled out from reference TRBV9 and TRBJ1-6, the complete variable domain reads DSGVTQTPKHLITATGQRVTLRCSPRSGDLSVYWYQQSLDQGLQFLIQYYNGEERAKGNILERFSAQQFPDLHSELNLSSLELGDSALYFCASSVEGTAYNSPLHFGNGTRLTVT.

The chain uses TRBV18 and TRBJ1-1; D is perhaps TRBD1 (6 bases). The germline gives CDR1 KGHSH, CDR2 LQKENI. The V end was cut by 4 bases, the J end by 0 bases, with 24 bases between. The CDR3 covers 19 residues. Written as DNA, the CDR3 is TGTGCCAGCTCACTCCTCAGGGGAGTTACTGGTGGGATGAACACTGAAGCTTTCTTT. It codes for CASSLLRGVTGGMNTEAFF.

V is TRBV29-1 and J is TRBJ2-5; D is ambiguous. This CDR3 has 13 amino acids. Germline loops: CDR1 SQVTM, CDR2 ANQGSEA. V was clipped by 1 base and J by 7 bases, with 13 bases between them. The DNA of the CDR3 is TGCAGCGTTGAAGTCCCGACCCCAGGGACCCAGTACTTC. Amino acids: CSVEVPTPGTQYF. The full variable domain, in which reference TRBV29-1 and TRBJ2-5 provide the parts outside the CDR3, is SAVISQKPSRDICQRGTSLTIQCQVDSQVTMMFWYRQQPGQSLTLIATANQGSEATYESGFVIDKFPISRPNLTFSTLTVSNMSPEDSSIYLCSVEVPTPGTQYFGPGTRLLVL.

The chain employs TRBV7-9 and TRBJ1-4; 8 bases map to TRBD1. The junction had 9 bases not matched to a gene; V was cut back by 6 bases and J by 6 bases. Germline V gene data show CDR1 as SEHNR and CDR2 as FQNEAQ (reference sequence). The length of the CDR3 is 15 residues. The DNA for the CDR3 is TGTGCCAGCAGTCTCCGGACAGGGTCATATGAAAAACTGTTTTTT. Translating it yields CASSLRTGSYEKLFF.

CDR3 region: CSVEETGGNYGYTF. The CDR3 nucleotides read TGCAGCGTTGAAGAAACAGGGGGCAACTATGGCTACACCTTC. V and J are TRBV29-1 and TRBJ1-2; 9 positions match TRBD1. The length of the CDR3 is 14 residues. The J segment lost 2 bases and the V segment lost 0 bases, leaving 1 base of the junction unmatched. Germline V lookup: CDR1 SQVTM, CDR2 ANQGSEA. Complete variable domain (other parts from reference TRBV29-1 and TRBJ1-2): SAVISQKPSRDICQRGTSLTIQCQVDSQVTMMFWYRQQPGQSLTLIATANQGSEATYESGFVIDKFPISRPNLTFSTLTVSNMSPEDSSIYLCSVEETGGNYGYTFGSGTRLTVV.

The count of this clone is one. This sequence joins TRBV28 and TRBJ2-7; TRBD1 is a possible D gene (6 bases). The CDR3 has 15 amino acids. V shed 5 bases and J shed 3 bases, with 17 bases lying between them. Per the germline V gene, CDR1 is MDHEN and CDR2 is SYDVKM. CDR3 protein: CASSARGGVVYEQYF. CDR3 in DNA: TGTGCCAGCAGTGCCCGAGGGGGAGTTGTCTACGAGCAGTACTTC.

CDR3 in DNA: TGTGCCAGCAGCCCCCGGACAGTAACTAATGAAAAACTGTTTTTT. As protein: CASSPRTVTNEKLFF. The genes are TRBV14 and TRBJ1-4; the D gene is possibly TRBD1 (6 bases). CDR1 is SGHDN, CDR2 FVKESK, per germline. V was cut by 4 bases and J by 1 base, with 10 bases left in between. The CDR3 has 15 amino acids.

The gene calls are TRBV19 and TRBJ2-1; TRBD1 matches 9 bases. There are 16 residues in the CDR3. V gave up 8 bases and J gave up 6 bases; unmatched junction bases: 14. Germline V CDR1 and CDR2: LNHDA, SQIVND (reference sequence). The CDR3 sequence is CASQEIFRDRANEQFF. CDR3 coding DNA: TGTGCCAGTCAAGAGATATTCCGGGACAGGGCCAATGAGCAGTTCTTC.